Below are 24 T cell receptor beta chains sequenced from a single sample in a study of blood T cell repertoires in COVID-19. TCRdb's table, derived via immunoSEQ multiplex PCR, lists solely in-frame clones and lacks some. The sample carries a few hundred thousand clones, 88% recorded once. The sample comprised PBMCs or T cells enriched from blood (not recorded which). These receptors came from a woman aged 18-35 years who had recovered from COVID-19.

The V call is TRBV19, the J call TRBJ1-2, with 7 bases lining up with TRBD1. Germline V gives CDR1 LNHDA, CDR2 SQIVND (reference sequence). The ends lost 7 bases at V and 5 bases at J; junction bases unmatched: 4. CDR3 size: 12 residues. The CDR3 reads CASTTGRYGYTF. CDR3 bases: TGTGCCAGTACGACAGGGAGATATGGCTACACCTTC.

The chain uses TRBV2 and TRBJ2-3, with TRBD2 identical over 9 bases. Germline CDR1 SNHLY, CDR2 FYNNEI. The CDR3 contains 14 residues. J gave up 5 bases and V 8 bases, and 8 bases lay outside the gene matches. CDR3 bases: TGTGCCAGCGCCAGCGGGGGGCCCGGAGATACGCAGTATTTT. Translated, it gives CASASGGPGDTQYF.

As regards this clone: The sample has other DNA sequences that encode this CDR3 too. This chain links TRBV7-3 with TRBJ2-1; TRBD2 is a possible D gene (5 bases). Trimming left V 2 bases short and J 6 bases short, with 5 bases between. Germline assignment: CDR1 SGHTA and CDR2 FQGTGA. The CDR3 loop spans 12 amino acids. CDR3 sequence reads: CASSLRGNEQFF. CDR3 bases: TGTGCCAGCAGCTTACGGGGCAATGAGCAGTTCTTC.

This sequence joins TRBV9 and TRBJ2-3, with 11 positions matching TRBD2. The germline CDR1 and CDR2 sequences are SGDLS and YYNGEE. V gave up 0 bases and J gave up 3 bases; unmatched junction bases: 6. The CDR3 has 17 residues. Here the CDR3 reads CASSVGISGGETDTQYF. The CDR3 DNA reads TGTGCCAGCAGCGTAGGGATTAGCGGGGGGGAAACAGATACGCAGTATTTT.

The V and J genes are TRBV5-3 and TRBJ1-2; D gene unclear. TRBV5-3 falls under the ORF class, with uncertain function. Deletions cut 5 bases from V and 2 bases from J, with 10 bases between. This CDR3 spans 13 amino acids. The CDR3 DNA reads as TGTGCCAGAAGTGCGACAAGAAACTATGGCTACACCTTC. Encoded protein: CARSATRNYGYTF.

CDR3 sequence (DNA): TGTGCCAGCAGCTTGGCAGAAGAGACCCAGTACTTC. Protein product: CASSLAEETQYF. The chain recombines TRBV11-2 with TRBJ2-5; D is ambiguous. The CDR3 is 12 amino acids. Trimming took off 3 bases at V and 3 bases at J, with 5 bases between the two ends. Germline V CDR1 and CDR2: SGHAT, FQNNGV.

The V call is TRBV5-6, the J call TRBJ1-2; TRBD1 is a possible D gene (6 bases). With 4 bases removed from V and 4 bases from J, the gap between germline ends came to 14 bases. Germline lookup yields CDR1 SGHDT and CDR2 YYEEEE. The CDR3 is 14 residues long. The CDR3 loop is CASSPGGLSYGYTF. The CDR3, as DNA: TGTGCCAGCAGCCCGGGGGGGCTCAGCTATGGCTACACCTTC.

This sequence joins TRBV2 and TRBJ1-1, with 7 bases fitting TRBD1. The ends lost 3 bases at V and 3 bases at J; junction bases unmatched: 4. Per germline, CDR1 SNHLY and CDR2 FYNNEI. The CDR3 sequence is 14 residues long. In nucleotides, the CDR3 is TGTGCCAGCAGTGAGCAGGGGGGATACACTGAAGCTTTCTTT. This gives the protein CASSEQGGYTEAFF.

The rearrangement links TRBV24-1 to TRBJ2-1, with 12 bases fitting TRBD2. The ends lost 3 bases at V and 7 bases at J; junction bases unmatched: 6. The germline gives CDR1 KGHDR, CDR2 SFDVKD. This CDR3 has 16 residues. The CDR3 here is CATSDATSGGTNEQFF. The DNA of the CDR3 is TGTGCCACCAGTGATGCTACTAGCGGGGGGACGAATGAGCAGTTCTTC.

About this clone: This specimen includes other DNA sequences encoding the same CDR3. The rearrangement links TRBV29-1 to TRBJ1-1, with D maybe TRBD1 (5 bases). The CDR3 contains 12 residues. V shed 4 bases and J shed 2 bases, with 8 bases lying between them. The germline V gene encodes CDR1 SQVTM and CDR2 ANQGSEA. CDR3 DNA: TGCAGCGTTGGGGGGGGTAACACTGAAGCTTTCTTT. Translating gives CSVGGGNTEAFF.

The gene calls are TRBV6-6 and TRBJ1-2; tentatively, D is TRBD1 (5 bases). This CDR3 is built from 15 residues. With 0 bases removed from V and 8 bases from J, the gap between germline ends came to 16 bases. CDR1 is MNHNY and CDR2 is SVGAGI in the germline V gene (reference sequence). The CDR3: CASSYSMGRVEGYTF. The CDR3 DNA sequence: TGTGCCAGCAGTTACTCGATGGGCAGGGTAGAGGGCTACACCTTC.

The CDR3 is CAWGATGAGNTIYF. CDR3 nucleotide sequence: TGTGCCTGGGGGGCGACAGGAGCTGGAAACACCATATATTTT. The chain couples TRBV30 to TRBJ1-3; possibly TRBD1 for D (6 bases). This CDR3 region has 14 residues. CDR1 and CDR2 from the germline V gene are GTSNPN and SVGIG (reference sequence). Trimming cost V 5 bases and J 2 bases, with 13 bases left between them. Variable domain in full (rest from reference TRBV30 and TRBJ1-3): SQTIHQWPATLVQPVGSPLSLECTVEGTSNPNLYWYRQAAGRGLQLLFYSVGIGQISSEVPQNLSASRPQDRQFILSSKKLLLSDSGFYLCAWGATGAGNTIYFGEGSWLTVV.

The chain is built from TRBV6-5 and TRBJ1-4; possible D gene TRBD1, 5 bases. The V gene lost 5 bases and the J gene lost 2 bases, with 12 bases spanning the gap. Germline V lookup: CDR1 MNHEY, CDR2 SVGAGI. The CDR3 runs 15 residues. CDR3 DNA sequence: TGTGCCAGCAGTCCCGGAGGGGCGACTAATGAAAAACTGTTTTTT. Translated: CASSPGGATNEKLFF.

The CDR3 coding sequence is TGCAGTGGGGACAGTCAAGAGACCCAGTACTTC. Translating gives CSGDSQETQYF. The rearrangement links TRBV20-1 to TRBJ2-5; the match to TRBD1 covers 7 bases. Germline CDR1 DFQATT, CDR2 SNEGSKA (reference sequence). This CDR3 spans 11 amino acids. V lost 7 bases to trimming and J lost 2 bases; unmatched junction nucleotides: 1.

This clone turned up a few times. The rearrangement links TRBV19 to TRBJ2-2; D perhaps matches TRBD1 (5 bases). Trimming cost V 6 bases and J 6 bases, with 11 bases left between them. This CDR3 is built from 13 residues. Germline V gives CDR1 LNHDA, CDR2 SQIVND (reference sequence). CDR3 coding DNA: TGTGCCAGTAGATTACAGGAGTCCGGGGAGCTGTTTTTT. This gives the protein CASRLQESGELFF.

The chain combines TRBV18 with TRBJ2-3, with 8 bases that match TRBD1. Trimming removed 0 bases from V and 0 bases from J; junction bases left unmatched: 5. Germline CDR1 is KGHSH and CDR2 is LQKENI. This CDR3 comprises 17 residues. CDR3 in DNA: TGTGCCAGCTCACCACCTACAGGGGGGTATAGCACAGATACGCAGTATTTT. It is translated as CASSPPTGGYSTDTQYF.

CDR3 coding DNA: TGCAGTGCTAGTTTTGCGGGGCCCGCCGTCGAGACCCAGTACTTC. This encodes CSASFAGPAVETQYF. The chain recombines TRBV20-1 with TRBJ2-5; D perhaps matches TRBD2 (6 bases). Germline V gene lookup returns CDR1 DFQATT and CDR2 SNEGSKA (reference sequence). V lost 3 bases and J lost 5, with 19 bases in between. The CDR3 is made up of 15 amino acids.

The V and J genes are TRBV30 and TRBJ1-4; 8 bases fit TRBD1. Trimming took 2 bases from V and 6 from J; bases not matched to a gene: 8. The CDR3 spans 15 residues. From germline, CDR1 is GTSNPN and CDR2 SVGIG (reference sequence). The CDR3 DNA reads as TGTGCCTGGAGTCCCGGACAGGGACAGTATGAAAAACTGTTTTTT. It encodes CAWSPGQGQYEKLFF.

The chain carries TRBV2 and TRBJ2-3; 9 bases fit TRBD1. Germline CDR1 SNHLY, CDR2 FYNNEI. CDR3 length: 17 amino acids. Unmatched junction bases numbered 14, after V lost 5 bases and J lost 5 bases. CDR3 loop: CASSRFDRGVGGDTQYF. In DNA form, the CDR3 reads TGTGCCAGCAGTCGTTTCGACAGGGGGGTAGGGGGAGATACGCAGTATTTT.

In this sample, this clone turned up once. Other DNA variants within this sample encode the same CDR3. The V and J genes are TRBV6-5 and TRBJ1-3, with 7 bases identical to TRBD1. Germline V gene sequence: CDR1 MNHEY, CDR2 SVGAGI. Germline trimming cut 8 bases from V and 2 bases from J; bases unmatched to any gene: 3. The CDR3 is 13 residues long. CDR3 sequence reads: CASRQGTGNTIYF. DNA for the CDR3: TGTGCCAGCCGACAGGGAACTGGAAACACCATATATTTT.

The chain joins TRBV28 to TRBJ1-2, with D possibly TRBD1 on 6 matching bases. There are 16 residues in the CDR3. The germline V gene has CDR1 MDHEN and CDR2 SYDVKM. Trimming pared 5 bases from V and 6 bases from J, leaving 22 bases between. The CDR3 reads CASSHQDRTGKDGYTF. In DNA, the CDR3 is TGTGCCAGCAGTCACCAGGACAGAACGGGAAAAGATGGCTACACCTTC.

A note on this clone: Other DNA sequences in the sample encode the same CDR3. The chain couples TRBV4-1 to TRBJ2-7; TRBD2 matches 7 bases. Per the germline V gene, CDR1 is MGHRA and CDR2 is YSYEKL. V dropped 1 base and J dropped 1; count of bases not matched to a gene: 4. CDR3 length equals 15 residues. The CDR3 sequence is CASSQGGGRSYEQYF. DNA of the CDR3: TGCGCCAGCAGCCAAGGGGGGGGACGGTCCTACGAGCAGTACTTC.

This clone occurred a few times. The rearrangement uses TRBV2 and TRBJ2-7; D call uncertain. CDR3 length equals 14 residues. The V gene's germline CDR1 is SNHLY and CDR2 FYNNEI. V gave up 4 bases and J gave up 5 bases, with 15 bases separating them. This chain's CDR3 is CASSGVISRNEQYF. CDR3 nucleotides: TGTGCCAGCAGTGGGGTAATCTCCAGGAACGAGCAGTACTTC.

The genes are TRBV6-5 and TRBJ1-4; D is undetermined. The CDR3 runs 15 residues. Trimming shortened V by 5 bases and J by 0 bases, and 10 bases separated the two germline ends. CDR1 is MNHEY and CDR2 is SVGAGI in the germline V gene. This CDR3 is CASSTPAATNEKLFF. The CDR3 DNA sequence: TGTGCCAGCAGTACCCCCGCGGCAACTAATGAAAAACTGTTTTTT.